These 10 T cell receptor beta chains originate from one sample sequenced in a study of cytomegalovirus exposure and HLA in healthy donors. Produced via immunoSEQ multiplex PCR; TCRdb's table is partial and in-frame only. The table has hundreds of thousands of clones, around nine tenths seen once. Input material: PBMCs. Receptor source: a man younger than 35 in good health and CMV-seronegative.

This clone has a single count. The chain recombines TRBV5-1 with TRBJ2-7, with 10 nucleotides matching TRBD1. The CDR3 consists of 15 residues. Germline CDR1 and CDR2: SGHRS and YFSETQ. V lost 1 base and J lost 2; bases outside the gene matches: 3. In DNA, the CDR3 is TGCGCCAGCAGCTTGCTGGGACAGGGGACCTACGAGCAGTACTTC. This codes for CASSLLGQGTYEQYF. The entire variable domain, with the rest obtained from reference TRBV5-1 and TRBJ2-7, is as follows: KAGVTQTPRYLIKTRGQQVTLSCSPISGHRSVSWYQQTPGQGLQFLFEYFSETQRNKGNFPGRFSGRQFSNSRSEMNVSTLELGDSALYLCASSLLGQGTYEQYFGPGTRLTVT.

The chain is built from TRBV15 and TRBJ1-2; 7 positions match TRBD1. The V gene's germline CDR1 is LNHNV and CDR2 YYDKDF (reference sequence). V lost 4 bases, J lost 8 bases, and 16 bases stayed unmatched. This CDR3 spans 16 amino acids. The CDR3 region has the DNA TGTGCCACCAGCACCTACACCCTGGAGGGGGCGCGAGGCTACACCTTC. This gives the protein CATSTYTLEGARGYTF.

The J gene is TRBJ1-5, the V gene TRBV11-2; D unclear. Deletions cut 4 bases from V and 5 bases from J, with 9 bases between. The germline CDR1 and CDR2 sequences are SGHAT and FQNNGV. The CDR3 is made up of 13 amino acids. CDR3 bases: TGTGCCAGCAGCTCGTACCAGGATCAGCCCCAGCATTTT. Residues: CASSSYQDQPQHF.

This clone was observed a single time. CDR3 coding DNA: TGTGCCAGCAGCTTTCGGGCCCCGGGGACTAATGAAAAACTGTTTTTT. It translates to CASSFRAPGTNEKLFF. The chain carries TRBV11-2 and TRBJ1-4; no clear D gene. The CDR3 contains 16 residues. Germline V gene data show CDR1 as SGHAT and CDR2 as FQNNGV. V lost 3 bases and J 2 bases, leaving 13 bases between the germline ends.

As concerns this clone: This CDR3 is also generated by other DNA sequences in the sample. The chain couples TRBV5-6 to TRBJ1-1; 7 bases align to TRBD1. V was clipped by 2 bases and J by 4 bases; unmatched bases: 2. The CDR3 sequence is 13 residues long. Germline CDR1 reads SGHDT; CDR2 reads YYEEEE. The CDR3 sequence is CASSLPGGTEAFF. DNA for the CDR3: TGTGCCAGCAGCTTACCAGGGGGCACTGAAGCTTTCTTT.

V usage is TRBV6-5 and J usage is TRBJ1-5; TRBD1 matches at 7 bases. V lost 2 bases and J lost 11; bases outside the gene matches: 9. This CDR3 contains 14 residues. Germline V gene sequence: CDR1 MNHEY, CDR2 SVGAGI. CDR3 sequence (DNA): TGTGCCAGCAGTTACAAAGGGGGCACCACGGCCCAGCATTTT. Translating gives CASSYKGGTTAQHF.

This chain uses TRBV5-4 with TRBJ2-1, with 12 nucleotides matching TRBD2. In germline, CDR1 is SGHNT, CDR2 YYREEE (reference sequence). The V segment lost 0 bases and the J segment 6 bases; nucleotides outside the gene matches: 4. The CDR3 is 16 amino acids. The CDR3 protein is CASSLETSGSPNEQFF. The CDR3 nucleotides read TGTGCCAGCAGCTTGGAGACTAGCGGGAGTCCCAATGAGCAGTTCTTC. The entire variable domain, with the rest obtained from reference TRBV5-4 and TRBJ2-1, is as follows: ETGVTQSPTHLIKTRGQQVTLRCSSQSGHNTVSWYQQALGQGPQFIFQYYREEENGRGNFPPRFSGLQFPNYSSELNVNALELDDSALYLCASSLETSGSPNEQFFGPGTRLTVL.

The V gene is TRBV10-3, the J gene TRBJ2-2, with TRBD1 as a possible D gene (6 bases). Germline V lookup: CDR1 ENHRY, CDR2 SYGVKD. V was clipped by 6 bases and J by 3 bases, with 17 bases between them. This CDR3 comprises 16 residues. CDR3 in DNA: TGTGCCATCAGCCAACGGACAGTAGAAGACACCGGGGAGCTGTTTTTT. Translating it yields CAISQRTVEDTGELFF.

This sequence joins TRBV10-1 and TRBJ2-7, with TRBD1 matching 8 bases. Trimming removed 5 bases from V and 6 bases from J; junction bases left unmatched: 6. This CDR3 spans 13 amino acids. Germline loops: CDR1 WNHNN, CDR2 SYGVQD (reference sequence). The CDR3, as DNA: TGCGCCAGCAGTACCATCGGACAGGGCGAGCAGTACTTC. Amino acid sequence: CASSTIGQGEQYF.

V usage is TRBV6-6 and J usage is TRBJ1-2; D unresolved. Germline V gene sequence: CDR1 MNHNY, CDR2 SVGAGI (reference sequence). This CDR3 has 9 amino acids. Trimming took 10 bases from V and 4 from J, leaving 4 bases between them. CDR3 in amino acids: CATGYGYTF. In DNA form, the CDR3 reads TGTGCCACCGGCTATGGCTACACCTTC.